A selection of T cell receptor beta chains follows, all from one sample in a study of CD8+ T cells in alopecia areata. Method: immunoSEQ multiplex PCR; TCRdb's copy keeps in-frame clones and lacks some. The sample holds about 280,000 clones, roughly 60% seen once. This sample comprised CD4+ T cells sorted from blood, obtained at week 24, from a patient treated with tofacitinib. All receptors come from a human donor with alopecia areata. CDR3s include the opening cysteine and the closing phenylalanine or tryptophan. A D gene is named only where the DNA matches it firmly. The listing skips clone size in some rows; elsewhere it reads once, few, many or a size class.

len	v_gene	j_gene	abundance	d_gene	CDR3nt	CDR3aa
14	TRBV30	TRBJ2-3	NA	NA	TGTGCCTTCTTTACCGGGACACGCACAGATACGCAGTATTTT	CAFFTGTRTDTQYF
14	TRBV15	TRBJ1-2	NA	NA	TGTGCCACCAGCAGAGCCGGGACGGTCGATGGCTACACCTTC	CATSRAGTVDGYTF
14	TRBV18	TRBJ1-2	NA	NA	TGTGCCAGCTCACCGACAGACACGAACTATGGCTACACCTTC	CASSPTDTNYGYTF
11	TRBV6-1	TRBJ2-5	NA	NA	TGTGCCAGCATGGGACAAGAGACCCAGTACTTC	CASMGQETQYF
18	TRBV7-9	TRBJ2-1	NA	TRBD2	TGTGCCAGCAGCTTCTTGGGACTAGCGGGGGGAGTTTACAATGAGCAGTTCTTC	CASSFLGLAGGVYNEQFF
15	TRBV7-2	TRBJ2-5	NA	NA	TGTGCCAGCAGCTTAGATGGGGGCAACCAAGAGACCCAGTACTTC	CASSLDGGNQETQYF
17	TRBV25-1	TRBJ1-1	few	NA	TGTGCCAGCAGTCGAAACCATATCAGGCAAGAGGGGACTGAAGCTTTCTTT	CASSRNHIRQEGTEAFF
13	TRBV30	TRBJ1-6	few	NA	TGTGCCCAGTCGTGGACTTATAATTCACCCCTCCACTTT	CAQSWTYNSPLHF
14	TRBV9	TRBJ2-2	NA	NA	TGTGCCAGCAGCGACCCACGTTACACCGGGGAGCTGTTTTTT	CASSDPRYTGELFF
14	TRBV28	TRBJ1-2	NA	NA	TGTGCCAGCAGTTCGGGGGGAGCTAACTATGGCTACACCTTC	CASSSGGANYGYTF
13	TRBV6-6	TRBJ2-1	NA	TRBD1	TGTGCCAGCACCTGGACAGGGAAAGGTGAGCAGTTCTTC	CASTWTGKGEQFF
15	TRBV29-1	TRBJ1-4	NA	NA	TGCAGCGTTGAAAGCTTGGGCACGGGAGGTGAAAAACTGTTTTTT	CSVESLGTGGEKLFF
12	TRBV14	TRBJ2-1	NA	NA	TGTGCCACAGGAGGGAAGTACAATGAGCAGTTCTTC	CATGGKYNEQFF
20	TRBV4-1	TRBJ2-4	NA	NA	TGCGCCAGCAGCCAAGGGGGAACAGGGCTAACCCCTCTAGCCAAAAACATTCAGTACTTC	CASSQGGTGLTPLAKNIQYF
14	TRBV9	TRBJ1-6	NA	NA	TGTGCCAGCAGCGTAGGGACAGTTAATTCACCCCTCCACTTT	CASSVGTVNSPLHF
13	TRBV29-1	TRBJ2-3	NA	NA	TGCAGCGTTGAGGAGGGGGGCACAGATACGCAGTATTTT	CSVEEGGTDTQYF
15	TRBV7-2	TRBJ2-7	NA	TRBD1	TGTGCCAGCAGCCCAAGCGGACAGGGGGCCTACGAGCAGTACTTC	CASSPSGQGAYEQYF